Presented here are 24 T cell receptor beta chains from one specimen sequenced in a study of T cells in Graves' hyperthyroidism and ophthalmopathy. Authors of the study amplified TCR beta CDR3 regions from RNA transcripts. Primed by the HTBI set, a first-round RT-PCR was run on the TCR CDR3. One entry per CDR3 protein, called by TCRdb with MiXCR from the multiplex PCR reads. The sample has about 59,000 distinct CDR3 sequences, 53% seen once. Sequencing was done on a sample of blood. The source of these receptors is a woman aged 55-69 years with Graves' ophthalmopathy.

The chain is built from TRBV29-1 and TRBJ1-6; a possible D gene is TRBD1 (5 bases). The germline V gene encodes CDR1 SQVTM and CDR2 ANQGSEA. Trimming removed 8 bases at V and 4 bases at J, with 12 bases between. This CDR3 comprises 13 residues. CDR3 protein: CSLWQGYNSPLHF. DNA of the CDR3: TGCAGCTTGTGGCAGGGTTATAATTCACCCCTCCACTTT.

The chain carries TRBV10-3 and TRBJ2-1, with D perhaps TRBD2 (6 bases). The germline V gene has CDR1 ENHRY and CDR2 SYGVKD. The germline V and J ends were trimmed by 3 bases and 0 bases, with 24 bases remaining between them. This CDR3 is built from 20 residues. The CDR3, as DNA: TGTGCCATCAGTGACCCGCAGGGACTGGGGGGAGTTAGCTCCTACAATGAGCAGTTCTTC. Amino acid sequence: CAISDPQGLGGVSSYNEQFF.

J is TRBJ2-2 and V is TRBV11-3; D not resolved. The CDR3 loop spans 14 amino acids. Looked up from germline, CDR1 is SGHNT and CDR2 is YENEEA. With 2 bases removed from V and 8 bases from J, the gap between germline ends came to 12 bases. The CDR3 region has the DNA TGTGCCAGCAGCTTATATTCAGCGCCTGGGGAGCTGTTTTTT. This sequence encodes CASSLYSAPGELFF.

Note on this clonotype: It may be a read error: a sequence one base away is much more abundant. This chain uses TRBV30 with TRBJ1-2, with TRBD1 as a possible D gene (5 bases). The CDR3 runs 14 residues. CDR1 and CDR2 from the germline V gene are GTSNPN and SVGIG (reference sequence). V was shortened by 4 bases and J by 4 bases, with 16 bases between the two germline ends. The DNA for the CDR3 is TGTGCCTGGACCGCTGGGGGATCCCGCTATGGCTACACCTTC. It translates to CAWTAGGSRYGYTF.

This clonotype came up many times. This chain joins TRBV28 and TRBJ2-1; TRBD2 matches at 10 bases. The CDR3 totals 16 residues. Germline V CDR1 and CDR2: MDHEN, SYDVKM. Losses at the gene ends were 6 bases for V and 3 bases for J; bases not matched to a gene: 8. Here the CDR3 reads CASSSLTSGNYNEQFF. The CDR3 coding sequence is TGTGCCAGCAGCTCACTTACTAGCGGGAACTACAATGAGCAGTTCTTC.

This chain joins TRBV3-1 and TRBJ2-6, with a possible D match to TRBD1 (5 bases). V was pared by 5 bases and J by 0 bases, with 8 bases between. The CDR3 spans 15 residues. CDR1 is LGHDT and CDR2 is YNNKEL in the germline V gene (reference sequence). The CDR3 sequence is CASSVGHSGANVLTF. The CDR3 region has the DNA TGTGCCAGCAGCGTCGGACACTCTGGGGCCAACGTCCTGACTTTC.

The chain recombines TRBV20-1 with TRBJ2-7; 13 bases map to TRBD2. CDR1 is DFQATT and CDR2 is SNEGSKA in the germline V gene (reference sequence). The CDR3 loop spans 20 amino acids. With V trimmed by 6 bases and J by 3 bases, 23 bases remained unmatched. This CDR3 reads CSAIKGLLAGGTSGNYEQYF. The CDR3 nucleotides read TGCAGTGCCATTAAGGGGTTACTAGCGGGAGGGACTAGCGGGAACTACGAGCAGTACTTC.

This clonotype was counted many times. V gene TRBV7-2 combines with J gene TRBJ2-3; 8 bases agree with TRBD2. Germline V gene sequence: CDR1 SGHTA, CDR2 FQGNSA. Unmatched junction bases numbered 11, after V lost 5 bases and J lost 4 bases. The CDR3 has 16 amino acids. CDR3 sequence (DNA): TGTGCCAGCAGCGTATCGGGGGGGGGCCAATCAGATACGCAGTATTTT. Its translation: CASSVSGGGQSDTQYF. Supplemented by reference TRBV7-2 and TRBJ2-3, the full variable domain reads GAGVSQSPSNKVTEKGKDVELRCDPISGHTALYWYRQSLGQGLEFLIYFQGNSAPDKSGLPSDRFSAERTGGSVSTLTIQRTQQEDSAVYLCASSVSGGGQSDTQYFGPGTRLTVL.

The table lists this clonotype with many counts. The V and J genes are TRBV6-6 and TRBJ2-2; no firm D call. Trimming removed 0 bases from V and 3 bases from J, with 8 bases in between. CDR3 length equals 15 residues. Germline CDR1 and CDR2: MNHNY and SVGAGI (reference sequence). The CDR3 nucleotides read TGTGCCAGCAGTTACTCGATGGAGTACACCGGGGAGCTGTTTTTT. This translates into CASSYSMEYTGELFF.

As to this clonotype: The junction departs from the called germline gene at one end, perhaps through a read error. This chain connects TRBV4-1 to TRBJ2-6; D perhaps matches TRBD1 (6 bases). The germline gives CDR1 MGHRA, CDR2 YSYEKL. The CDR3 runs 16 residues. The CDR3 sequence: CASSQEQGSGANVLAF. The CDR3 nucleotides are TGCGCCAGCAGCCAGGAACAGGGTTCCGGGGCCAACGTCCTGGCTTTC.

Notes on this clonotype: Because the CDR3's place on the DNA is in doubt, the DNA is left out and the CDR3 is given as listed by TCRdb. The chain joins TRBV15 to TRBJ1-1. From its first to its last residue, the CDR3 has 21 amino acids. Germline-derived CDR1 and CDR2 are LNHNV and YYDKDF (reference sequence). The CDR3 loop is CATSSIYLCSVEVGTVTEAFF.

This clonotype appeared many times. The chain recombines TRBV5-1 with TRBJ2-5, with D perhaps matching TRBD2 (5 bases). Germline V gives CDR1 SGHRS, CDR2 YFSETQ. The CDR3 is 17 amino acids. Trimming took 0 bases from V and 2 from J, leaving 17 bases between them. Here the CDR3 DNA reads TGCGCCAGCAGCTTGGGGTTCCAGACTACGGGGCAAGAGACCCAGTACTTC. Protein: CASSLGFQTTGQETQYF.

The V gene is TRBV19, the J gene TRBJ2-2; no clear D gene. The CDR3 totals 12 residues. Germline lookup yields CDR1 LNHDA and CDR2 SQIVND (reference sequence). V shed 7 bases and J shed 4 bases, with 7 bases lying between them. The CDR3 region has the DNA TGTGCCAGTAAACAGACCACCGGGGAGCTGTTTTTT. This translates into CASKQTTGELFF.

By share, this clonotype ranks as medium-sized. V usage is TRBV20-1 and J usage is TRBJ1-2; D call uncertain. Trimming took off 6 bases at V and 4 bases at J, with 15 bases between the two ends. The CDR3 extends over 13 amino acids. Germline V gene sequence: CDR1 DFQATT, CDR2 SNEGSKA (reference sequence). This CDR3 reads CSAKETATYGYTF. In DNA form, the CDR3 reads TGCAGTGCCAAAGAGACGGCAACCTATGGCTACACCTTC.

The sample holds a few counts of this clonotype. CDR3 amino acids: CASSLTPGPPSYEQYF. Here the CDR3 DNA reads TGTGCCAGCAGCTTAACACCAGGCCCACCCTCCTACGAGCAGTACTTC. The chain couples TRBV7-6 to TRBJ2-7; no clear D gene. Germline V CDR1 and CDR2: SGHVS, FNYEAQ. V dropped 2 bases and J dropped 0 bases, with 14 bases sitting between them. The CDR3 is 16 residues long.

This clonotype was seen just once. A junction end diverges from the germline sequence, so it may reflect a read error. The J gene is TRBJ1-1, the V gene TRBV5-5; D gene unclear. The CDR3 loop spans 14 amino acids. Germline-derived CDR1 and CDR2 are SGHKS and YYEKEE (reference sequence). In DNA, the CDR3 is TGTGCCAGCAGCTTCCGAACTTTGAACACTGAAACTTTCTTT. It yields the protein CASSFRTLNTETFF.

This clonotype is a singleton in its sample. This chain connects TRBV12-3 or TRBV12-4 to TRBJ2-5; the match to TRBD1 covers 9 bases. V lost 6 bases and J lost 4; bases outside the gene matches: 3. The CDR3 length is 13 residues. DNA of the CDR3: TGTGCCAGCAGCGAACAGGGGGCAGAGACCCAGTACTTC. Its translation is CASSEQGAETQYF.

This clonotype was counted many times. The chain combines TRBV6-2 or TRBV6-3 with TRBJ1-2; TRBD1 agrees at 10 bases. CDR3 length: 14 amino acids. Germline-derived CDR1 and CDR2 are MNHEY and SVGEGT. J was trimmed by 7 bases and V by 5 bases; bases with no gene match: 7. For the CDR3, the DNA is TGTGCCAGCAGTAGCCCCGGACAGGGGGGTGGCTACACCTTC. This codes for CASSSPGQGGGYTF.

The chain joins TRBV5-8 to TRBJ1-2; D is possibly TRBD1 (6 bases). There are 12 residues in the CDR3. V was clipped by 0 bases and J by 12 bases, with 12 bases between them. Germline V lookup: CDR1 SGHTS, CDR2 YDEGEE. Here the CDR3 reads CASSLDRDGNTF. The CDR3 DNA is TGTGCCAGCAGCTTGGACAGGGATGGAAACACCTTC.

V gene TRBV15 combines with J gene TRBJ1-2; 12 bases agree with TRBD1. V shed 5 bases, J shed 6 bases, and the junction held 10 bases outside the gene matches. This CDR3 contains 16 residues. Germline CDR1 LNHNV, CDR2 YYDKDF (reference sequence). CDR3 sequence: CATSGGTGGVVDGYTF. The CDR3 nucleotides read TGTGCCACCAGCGGCGGGACAGGGGGCGTCGTAGATGGCTACACCTTC.

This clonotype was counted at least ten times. The CDR3 loop reads CASSEAWPGLSYEQYF. Here the CDR3 DNA reads TGTGCCAGCAGTGAAGCTTGGCCGGGGCTTTCCTACGAGCAGTACTTC. The chain couples TRBV2 to TRBJ2-7; D possibly matches TRBD1 or TRBD2 (5 bases each). This CDR3 has 16 amino acids. V was cut by 0 bases and J by 1 base, with 13 bases left in between. CDR1 and CDR2 from the germline V gene are SNHLY and FYNNEI. The complete variable domain, with remaining parts taken from reference TRBV2 and TRBJ2-7, reads EPEVTQTPSHQVTQMGQEVILRCVPISNHLYFYWYRQILGQKVEFLVSFYNNEISEKSEIFDDQFSVERPDGSNFTLKIRSTKLEDSAMYFCASSEAWPGLSYEQYFGPGTRLTVT.

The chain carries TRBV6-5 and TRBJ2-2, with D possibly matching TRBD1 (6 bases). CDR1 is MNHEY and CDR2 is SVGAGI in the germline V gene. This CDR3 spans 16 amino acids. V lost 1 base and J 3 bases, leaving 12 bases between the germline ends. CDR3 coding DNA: TGTGCCAGCAGTTACTGCAGGGGCGATCACACCGGGGAGCTGTTTTTT. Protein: CASSYCRGDHTGELFF.

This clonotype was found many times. The CDR3 protein is CASSRTEATGELFF. The CDR3 bases are TGTGCCAGCAGCAGGACAGAAGCCACCGGGGAGCTGTTTTTT. The chain employs TRBV6-4 and TRBJ2-2; weak D call: TRBD1 (6 bases). The CDR3 contains 14 residues. Germline V gene sequence: CDR1 MRHNA, CDR2 SNTAGT. Trimming cost V 6 bases and J 4 bases, with 12 bases left between them.

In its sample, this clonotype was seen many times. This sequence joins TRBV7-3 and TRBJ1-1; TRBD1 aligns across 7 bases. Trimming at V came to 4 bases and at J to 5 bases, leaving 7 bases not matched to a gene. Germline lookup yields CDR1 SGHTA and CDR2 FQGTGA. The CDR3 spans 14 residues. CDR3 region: CASSSTGTRTEAFF. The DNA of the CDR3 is TGTGCCAGCAGCTCGACAGGGACGAGAACTGAAGCTTTCTTT.